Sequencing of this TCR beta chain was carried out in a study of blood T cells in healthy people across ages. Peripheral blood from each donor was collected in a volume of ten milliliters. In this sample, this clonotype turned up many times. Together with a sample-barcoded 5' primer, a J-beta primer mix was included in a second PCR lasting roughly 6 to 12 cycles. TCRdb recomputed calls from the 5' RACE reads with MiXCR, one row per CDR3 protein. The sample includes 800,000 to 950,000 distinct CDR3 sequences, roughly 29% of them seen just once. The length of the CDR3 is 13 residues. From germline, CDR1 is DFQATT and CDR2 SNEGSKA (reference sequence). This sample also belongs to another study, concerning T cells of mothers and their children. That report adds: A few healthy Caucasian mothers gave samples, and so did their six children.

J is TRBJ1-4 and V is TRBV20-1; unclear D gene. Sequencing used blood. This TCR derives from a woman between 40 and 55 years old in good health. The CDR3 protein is CSATTEHNEKLFF. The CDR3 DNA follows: TGCAGCGCGACTACTGAGCATAATGAAAAACTGTTTTTT.